One sample yielded the 26 T cell receptor beta chains listed below, sequenced in a study of blood T cell repertoires in COVID-19. Sequencing was performed with immunoSEQ multiplex PCR; in TCRdb, only in-frame clones are kept and a portion is missing. The data show some 150,000 clones, around 85% seen once. Sequencing was performed on peripheral blood. The source of these receptors is a woman of 80 years or more with acute or convalescent COVID-19.

The V and J genes are TRBV7-3 and TRBJ1-6; perhaps TRBD1 as D (6 bases). The V gene lost 4 bases and the J gene lost 15 bases, with 22 bases spanning the gap. Germline CDR1 and CDR2: SGHTA and FQGTGA. The CDR3 has 15 amino acids. The CDR3 reads CASSSGVGTPTILHF. The CDR3 nucleotides read TGTGCCAGCAGCTCCGGAGTCGGGACACCAACAATCCTCCACTTT.

This clone was observed once. The chain is built from TRBV4-3 and TRBJ2-5; TRBD1 might be the D (5 bases). The ends were cut back, 3 bases at V and 4 bases at J, with 12 bases in the middle. The CDR3 extends over 14 amino acids. Germline CDR1 is LGHNA and CDR2 is YSLEER. Here the CDR3 reads CASSQGRSGETQYF. CDR3 DNA sequence: TGCGCCAGCAGCCAGGGGCGGTCGGGAGAGACCCAGTACTTC.

The J gene is TRBJ2-7, the V gene TRBV7-2; D is uncertain. The CDR3 sequence is 13 residues long. The germline gives CDR1 SGHTA, CDR2 FQGNSA. Trimming left V 3 bases short and J 6 bases short, with 12 bases between. As DNA, the CDR3 is TGTGCCAGCAGCTTCCGGAGCATGGCCGAGCAGTACTTC. This sequence encodes CASSFRSMAEQYF.

The chain couples TRBV5-1 to TRBJ2-5; TRBD2 matches 15 bases. This CDR3 has 18 residues. CDR1 and CDR2 (germline): SGHRS, YFSETQ. With V trimmed by 4 bases and J by 4 bases, 11 bases remained unmatched. The CDR3 reads CASSLRTSGGAAIETQYF. The CDR3 DNA sequence: TGCGCCAGCAGCCTCCGGACTAGCGGGGGGGCGGCCATAGAGACCCAGTACTTC.

The rearrangement joins TRBV7-8 to TRBJ1-6, with TRBD1 identical over 8 bases. This CDR3 has 24 residues. With 5 bases clipped from V and 0 bases from J, the junction kept 27 bases outside the gene matches. CDR1 is SGHVS and CDR2 is FQNEAQ in the germline V gene. The CDR3 loop is CASSPNPSPRFGQGVSSYNSPLHF. The CDR3 DNA reads as TGTGCCAGCAGCCCAAATCCCTCCCCTAGATTTGGACAGGGCGTAAGCTCCTATAATTCACCCCTCCACTTT.

The V call is TRBV10-3, the J call TRBJ2-1; the D is unclear. Deletions cut 5 bases from V and 5 bases from J, with 4 bases between. Germline CDR1 ENHRY, CDR2 SYGVKD. The CDR3 is 11 amino acids. CDR3 nucleotide sequence: TGTGCCATCAGTTGGCACAATGAGCAGTTCTTC. This encodes CAISWHNEQFF.

This clone has a handful of counts. This chain joins TRBV2 and TRBJ1-1, with 9 bases lining up with TRBD1. CDR1 SNHLY and CDR2 FYNNEI come from the germline V gene. V lost 7 bases and J lost 4; bases outside the gene matches: 4. This CDR3 has 13 residues. The CDR3 loop reads CASNIQGATEAFF. CDR3 sequence (DNA): TGTGCCAGCAACATACAGGGGGCCACTGAAGCTTTCTTT.

This chain connects TRBV11-1 to TRBJ2-3, with unresolved D. Germline loops: CDR1 SGHAT, CDR2 FQDESV (reference sequence). Trimming pared 5 bases from V and 0 bases from J, leaving 9 bases between. The CDR3 extends over 14 amino acids. The CDR3 loop is CASSIQISTDTQYF. The CDR3 nucleotides are TGTGCCAGCAGCATACAGATCAGCACAGATACGCAGTATTTT.

The CDR3 sequence is CASTNSRLEPQHF. The CDR3 region has the DNA TGTGCCAGTACGAACAGTCGATTAGAGCCCCAGCATTTT. V usage is TRBV19 and J usage is TRBJ1-5, with D hard to call. CDR1 is LNHDA and CDR2 is SQIVND in the germline V gene (reference sequence). Trimming removed 7 bases from V and 8 bases from J, with 15 bases in between. CDR3 length: 13 amino acids.

The J gene is TRBJ1-5, the V gene TRBV21-1; the D call of TRBD1 is as the table states it, not checked on the DNA. TRBV21-1 represents a pseudogene. The CDR3 is 15 amino acids. The DNA of the CDR3 is TGTGCCAGCAGCATACGACAGTCAGCTGATCAGCCCCAGCATTTT. It is translated as CASSIRQSADQPQHF.

The rearrangement links TRBV9 to TRBJ2-7; tentatively, D is TRBD1 (6 bases). Germline CDR1 is SGDLS and CDR2 is YYNGEE. The CDR3 extends over 15 amino acids. Trimming pared 0 bases from V and 2 bases from J, leaving 12 bases between. CDR3 sequence reads: CASSVEQGRTYEQYF. In DNA, the CDR3 is TGTGCCAGCAGCGTAGAACAGGGCAGGACCTACGAGCAGTACTTC.

This chain connects TRBV3-1 (or the pseudogene TRBV3-2) to TRBJ2-3; possible D gene TRBD2, 6 bases. In germline, CDR1 is LGHDT, CDR2 YNNKEL (reference sequence). The V and J ends lost 1 base and 6 bases respectively, with 11 bases between them. This CDR3 is built from 14 residues. The DNA of the CDR3 is TGTGCCAGCAGCCAAGGGACTATATTGGATACGCAGTATTTT. Its translation: CASSQGTILDTQYF.

The genes are TRBV5-5 and TRBJ1-1, with D tentatively TRBD1 (6 bases). The germline V and J ends were trimmed by 4 bases and 6 bases, with 13 bases remaining between them. The CDR3 is 13 residues long. Per germline, CDR1 SGHKS and CDR2 YYEKEE (reference sequence). The CDR3 loop is CASSLQGRAEAFF. CDR3 DNA sequence: TGTGCCAGCAGCCTCCAGGGGAGGGCTGAAGCTTTCTTT. Looking up the rest from reference TRBV5-5 and TRBJ1-1 gives the full variable domain: DAGVTQSPTHLIKTRGQQVTLRCSPISGHKSVSWYQQVLGQGPQFIFQYYEKEERGRGNFPDRFSARQFPNYSSELNVNALLLGDSALYLCASSLQGRAEAFFGQGTRLTVV.

The chain is built from TRBV15 and TRBJ2-5, with D possibly being TRBD2 (6 bases). The germline V gene has CDR1 LNHNV and CDR2 YYDKDF (reference sequence). The CDR3 has 16 residues. The ends were cut back, 0 bases at V and 4 bases at J, with 15 bases in the middle. CDR3 in DNA: TGTGCCACCAGCAGAGAACGACCGGGAGTTTCAGAGACCCAGTACTTC. It is translated as CATSRERPGVSETQYF.

This chain links TRBV5-1 with TRBJ1-5; D uncertain. The length of the CDR3 is 15 residues. Trimming took off 4 bases at V and 2 bases at J, with 13 bases between the two ends. Germline lookup yields CDR1 SGHRS and CDR2 YFSETQ. CDR3 in DNA: TGCGCCAGCAGCCCCTCGGGAGGCGGCAATCAGCCCCAGCATTTT. Translation: CASSPSGGGNQPQHF.

The chain carries TRBV4-1 and TRBJ2-7, with D possibly TRBD1 on 5 matching bases. The CDR3 loop spans 17 amino acids. Germline CDR1 is MGHRA and CDR2 is YSYEKL. Trimming removed 0 bases from V and 2 bases from J, with 17 bases in between. The CDR3 DNA follows: TGCGCCAGCAGCCAAGAATCGGTAAGGACACCCCCCTACGAGCAGTACTTC. It yields the protein CASSQESVRTPPYEQYF.

This clone was seen more than once but under ten times. The chain links TRBV9 to TRBJ1-4; possibly TRBD1 for D (6 bases). V lost 4 bases, J lost 6 bases, and 13 bases lay in between. Germline CDR1 and CDR2: SGDLS and YYNGEE. CDR3 size: 14 residues. The CDR3 DNA reads as TGTGCCAGCAGCCTCAGGGGCCGGGATGAAAAACTGTTTTTT. Its protein product is CASSLRGRDEKLFF. The whole variable domain, filled in from reference TRBV9 and TRBJ1-4, reads DSGVTQTPKHLITATGQRVTLRCSPRSGDLSVYWYQQSLDQGLQFLIQYYNGEERAKGNILERFSAQQFPDLHSELNLSSLELGDSALYFCASSLRGRDEKLFFGSGTQLSVL.

The rearrangement joins TRBV5-1 to TRBJ1-1; tentative D call: TRBD1 (5 bases). The V end lost 0 bases, the J end lost 6 bases, and 9 bases lay between the germline ends. The germline gives CDR1 SGHRS, CDR2 YFSETQ. The CDR3 has 13 residues. In nucleotides, the CDR3 is TGCGCCAGCAGCTTGGAGGGGTCAGCTGAAGCTTTCTTT. Translation: CASSLEGSAEAFF. Together with reference TRBV5-1 and TRBJ1-1, the CDR3 gives the full variable domain: KAGVTQTPRYLIKTRGQQVTLSCSPISGHRSVSWYQQTPGQGLQFLFEYFSETQRNKGNFPGRFSGRQFSNSRSEMNVSTLELGDSALYLCASSLEGSAEAFFGQGTRLTVV.

The chain uses TRBV7-8 and TRBJ2-3; D unclear. Germline-derived CDR1 and CDR2 are SGHVS and FQNEAQ. CDR3 length: 12 residues. The ends were cut back, 5 bases at V and 4 bases at J, with 7 bases in the middle. CDR3 sequence (DNA): TGTGCCAGCAGCCCGCAGGCAGATACGCAGTATTTT. Protein: CASSPQADTQYF.

The chain joins TRBV7-3 to TRBJ1-5, with TRBD1 matching 7 bases. The J segment lost 4 bases and the V segment lost 5 bases, leaving 2 bases of the junction unmatched. Germline CDR1 and CDR2: SGHTA and FQGTGA. There are 13 residues in the CDR3. CDR3 nucleotides: TGTGCCAGCAGCCAGGGACAGAATCAGCCCCAGCATTTT. Encoded protein: CASSQGQNQPQHF.

The sample holds a few counts of this clone. The V and J genes are TRBV6-5 and TRBJ2-5; 12 nucleotides align to TRBD2. The trim removed 2 bases at V and 2 bases at J, leaving 0 bases unmatched. The CDR3 contains 15 residues. Germline CDR1 reads MNHEY; CDR2 reads SVGAGI. This chain's CDR3 is CASSYTSGGQETQYF. CDR3 DNA sequence: TGTGCCAGCAGTTACACTAGCGGGGGGCAAGAGACCCAGTACTTC.

The chain couples TRBV5-4 to TRBJ2-5, with 8 positions matching TRBD2. CDR1 and CDR2 from the germline V gene are SGHNT and YYREEE (reference sequence). Trimming took 6 bases from V and 2 from J; bases not matched to a gene: 12. There are 16 residues in the CDR3. The CDR3 reads CASTWGAGDFQETQYF. The CDR3 DNA reads TGTGCCAGCACTTGGGGAGCGGGGGACTTTCAAGAGACCCAGTACTTC.

The rearrangement links TRBV7-6 to TRBJ2-1, with D possibly being TRBD2 (6 bases). CDR3 length: 14 amino acids. V was cut by 2 bases and J by 6 bases, with 11 bases left in between. In germline, CDR1 is SGHVS, CDR2 FNYEAQ. CDR3 residues: CASSLLEGGNEQFF. CDR3 nucleotides: TGTGCCAGCAGCTTATTGGAGGGCGGCAATGAGCAGTTCTTC.

The rearrangement links TRBV7-9 to TRBJ1-1; possibly TRBD1 for D (5 bases). Trimming removed 1 base at V and 4 bases at J, with 13 bases between. Germline V gene lookup returns CDR1 SEHNR and CDR2 FQNEAQ (reference sequence). The CDR3 runs to 15 residues. CDR3 in DNA: TGTGCCAGCAGCTTAGAGGGCCGCGGGGGCACTGAAGCTTTCTTT. Its translation: CASSLEGRGGTEAFF.

This clone was observed once. For the CDR3, the DNA is TGTGCCAGCAGCGTAGGGGCAGGGGCCCAAGAGACCCAGTACTTC. Residues: CASSVGAGAQETQYF. The genes are TRBV9 and TRBJ2-5; D may be TRBD1 (6 bases). This CDR3 comprises 15 residues. V was trimmed by 0 bases and J by 1 base, leaving 10 bases between them. Looked up from germline, CDR1 is SGDLS and CDR2 is YYNGEE.

This chain connects TRBV6-6 to TRBJ2-1; D might be TRBD2 (5 bases). CDR1 MNHNY and CDR2 SVGAGI come from the germline V gene (reference sequence). The CDR3 totals 12 residues. The ends were cut back, 6 bases at V and 5 bases at J, with 8 bases in the middle. DNA of the CDR3: TGTGCCAGCAGCTCGAGGGACAATGAGCAGTTCTTC. The encoded protein is CASSSRDNEQFF.